These 26 T cell receptor beta chains were sequenced from one sample in a study of blood T cell repertoires in COVID-19. Assay used: immunoSEQ multiplex PCR; TCRdb lists only in-frame clones, some missing. The sample yields around 300,000 clones, 75% to 90% seen once. The sample consisted of peripheral blood. Receptors were obtained from a woman aged 30 to 39 with active or convalescent COVID-19.

V and J are TRBV18 and TRBJ2-1; a weak D match, TRBD2 (5 bases). V gave up 4 bases and J gave up 2 bases, with 15 bases separating them. Germline V gene lookup returns CDR1 KGHSH and CDR2 LQKENI. The CDR3 is 16 amino acids. The CDR3 DNA reads as TGTGCCAGCTCACTTTCTAGCAGGCAACCCTACAATGAGCAGTTCTTC. Amino acid sequence: CASSLSSRQPYNEQFF.

This sequence joins TRBV30 and TRBJ1-1; weak D call: TRBD1 (6 bases). Per the germline V gene, CDR1 is GTSNPN and CDR2 is SVGIG (reference sequence). This CDR3 has 13 amino acids. V gave up 8 bases and J gave up 5 bases, with 18 bases separating them. The CDR3 bases are TGTGCCGGGGACACCGGGATATGGACTGAAGCTTTCTTT. Residues: CAGDTGIWTEAFF.

This rearrangement joins TRBV6-5 to TRBJ1-1; D is possibly TRBD1 (6 bases). CDR1 and CDR2 (germline): MNHEY, SVGAGI. This CDR3 has 15 residues. V was clipped by 2 bases and J by 1 base, with 11 bases between them. Written as DNA, the CDR3 is TGTGCCAGCAGTTACCCTCTGGGGGCGAACACTGAAGCTTTCTTT. Translation: CASSYPLGANTEAFF.

The J gene is TRBJ2-5, the V gene TRBV24-1; 7 nucleotides align to TRBD1. V was pared by 4 bases and J by 1 base, with 5 bases of the junction left unmatched. The CDR3 sequence is 15 residues long. CDR1 KGHDR and CDR2 SFDVKD come from the germline V gene. The CDR3 sequence is CATSDPTGFQETQYF. The CDR3 DNA sequence: TGTGCCACCAGTGACCCGACAGGGTTCCAAGAGACCCAGTACTTC.

The V call is TRBV3-1 (or the pseudogene TRBV3-2), the J call TRBJ2-7; perhaps TRBD2 as D (6 bases). CDR1 LGHDT and CDR2 YNNKEL come from the germline V gene (reference sequence). Trimming cost V 0 bases and J 3 bases, with 18 bases left between them. This CDR3 has 17 amino acids. The CDR3 DNA sequence: TGTGCCAGCAGCCAAGATCGGGGCGGGTGGGAGGTCTACGAGCAGTACTTC. Translation gives CASSQDRGGWEVYEQYF.

The rearrangement joins TRBV2 to TRBJ2-1; TRBD2 matches 7 bases. Germline values: CDR1 SNHLY, CDR2 FYNNEI. V was pared by 6 bases and J by 2 bases, with 7 bases of the junction left unmatched. The CDR3 has 15 residues. This chain's CDR3 is CASRALAATYNEQFF. The CDR3 DNA reads as TGTGCCAGCAGGGCTCTAGCGGCAACCTACAATGAGCAGTTCTTC.

The V gene is TRBV7-2, the J gene TRBJ1-2, with no clear D. The CDR3 is 15 amino acids. V was clipped by 4 bases and J by 2 bases, with 14 bases between them. Germline V lookup: CDR1 SGHTA, CDR2 FQGNSA. CDR3 in amino acids: CASSWGAASNYGYTF. In DNA form, the CDR3 reads TGTGCCAGCAGCTGGGGAGCAGCCTCCAACTATGGCTACACCTTC.

The chain has TRBV28 and TRBJ1-1; 10 bases align to TRBD1. Germline trimming cut 8 bases from V and 1 base from J; bases unmatched to any gene: 1. The germline V gene has CDR1 MDHEN and CDR2 SYDVKM. The CDR3 runs to 13 residues. The CDR3 coding sequence is TGTGCCAGCGGACAGGGGGGGAACACTGAAGCTTTCTTT. It specifies CASGQGGNTEAFF.

V and J are TRBV5-5 and TRBJ2-7; D possibly corresponds to TRBD1 (6 bases). The CDR3 consists of 14 residues. The V gene's germline CDR1 is SGHKS and CDR2 YYEKEE (reference sequence). Trimming took 0 bases from V and 5 from J, leaving 12 bases between them. The CDR3 DNA sequence: TGTGCCAGCAGCTTGGTAGCAGGGGTCCACGAGCAGTACTTC. It translates to CASSLVAGVHEQYF. Supplemented by reference TRBV5-5 and TRBJ2-7, the full variable domain reads DAGVTQSPTHLIKTRGQQVTLRCSPISGHKSVSWYQQVLGQGPQFIFQYYEKEERGRGNFPDRFSARQFPNYSSELNVNALLLGDSALYLCASSLVAGVHEQYFGPGTRLTVT.

The chain combines TRBV7-8 with TRBJ1-5, with D possibly matching TRBD1 (5 bases). The V gene lost 5 bases and the J gene lost 13 bases, with 15 bases spanning the gap. The CDR3 covers 12 residues. Germline V CDR1 and CDR2: SGHVS, FQNEAQ. The CDR3 region has the DNA TGTGCCAGCAGCACCGGGGGAATCAGGCAGCATTTT. It yields the protein CASSTGGIRQHF.

The rearrangement uses TRBV27 and TRBJ1-2; maybe TRBD1 (5 bases). Germline V lookup: CDR1 MNHEY, CDR2 SMNVEV (reference sequence). The germline V and J ends were trimmed by 2 bases and 4 bases, with 11 bases remaining between them. The CDR3 has 14 residues. The CDR3 is CASSLAGHLYGYTF. The CDR3 bases are TGTGCCAGCAGTTTAGCAGGGCACCTCTATGGCTACACCTTC.

V is TRBV6-2 or TRBV6-3 and J is TRBJ1-5, with D maybe TRBD1 (6 bases). Germline-derived CDR1 and CDR2 are MNHEY and SVGEGT. The CDR3 sequence is 20 residues long. V gave up 2 bases and J gave up 1 base, with 24 bases separating them. The DNA of the CDR3 is TGTGCCAGCAGTTACCAGGTATCGGGACACAGAGCCTGGAGCAATCAGCCCCAGCATTTT. This encodes CASSYQVSGHRAWSNQPQHF.

V is TRBV7-6 and J is TRBJ2-1; possibly TRBD1 for D (5 bases). The V gene lost 1 base and the J gene lost 2 bases, with 18 bases spanning the gap. Germline CDR1 SGHVS, CDR2 FNYEAQ. The CDR3 has 18 amino acids. CDR3 sequence (DNA): TGTGCCAGCAGCTTAGATGTAGTGGGTCCAGGGCCCTACAATGAGCAGTTCTTC. It translates to CASSLDVVGPGPYNEQFF.

The CDR3 nucleotides are TGTGCCAGCAGCGACCCCGGGACAGCCCGGGAGACCCAGTACTTC. The encoded protein is CASSDPGTARETQYF. The chain links TRBV9 to TRBJ2-5; 7 bases align to TRBD1. The germline V gene has CDR1 SGDLS and CDR2 YYNGEE. The CDR3 has 15 amino acids. Trimming took 3 bases from V and 5 from J; bases not matched to a gene: 10. The whole variable domain, filled in from reference TRBV9 and TRBJ2-5, reads DSGVTQTPKHLITATGQRVTLRCSPRSGDLSVYWYQQSLDQGLQFLIQYYNGEERAKGNILERFSAQQFPDLHSELNLSSLELGDSALYFCASSDPGTARETQYFGPGTRLLVL.

V is TRBV5-1 and J is TRBJ1-1; 8 nucleotides align to TRBD1. The CDR3 consists of 13 residues. CDR1 and CDR2 from the germline V gene are SGHRS and YFSETQ. The V segment lost 2 bases and the J segment 5 bases; nucleotides outside the gene matches: 2. CDR3: CASSLRDRTEAFF. CDR3 bases: TGCGCCAGCAGCTTAAGGGACAGGACTGAAGCTTTCTTT.

The rearrangement links TRBV5-4 to TRBJ2-3, with D tentatively TRBD1 (5 bases). The CDR3 runs to 15 residues. Germline lookup yields CDR1 SGHNT and CDR2 YYREEE (reference sequence). The V end was cut by 2 bases, the J end by 1 base, with 11 bases between. The CDR3 bases are TGTGCCAGCAGCTTAGCAGGGTCTGGCACAGATACGCAGTATTTT. It encodes CASSLAGSGTDTQYF.

The DNA of the CDR3 is TGTGCCTGGAGTGGCGGGGGGGCCTCCTACGAGCAGTACTTC. It encodes CAWSGGGASYEQYF. The chain combines TRBV30 with TRBJ2-7; TRBD2 matches 9 bases. The V gene end was trimmed by 1 base and the J gene end by 0 bases; junction bases not matched to a gene: 1. The CDR3 loop spans 14 amino acids. Germline lookup yields CDR1 GTSNPN and CDR2 SVGIG (reference sequence).

The chain carries TRBV7-2 and TRBJ1-2; D unresolved. The germline CDR1 and CDR2 sequences are SGHTA and FQGNSA. V dropped 1 base and J dropped 8 bases, with 11 bases sitting between them. The CDR3 is made up of 13 amino acids. CDR3 amino acids: CASSLGGEWGYTF. In DNA, the CDR3 is TGTGCCAGCAGCTTAGGAGGTGAATGGGGCTACACCTTC.

CDR3 residues: CAWSRTGTGFEKLFF. CDR3 DNA sequence: TGTGCCTGGAGCAGAACAGGGACAGGTTTCGAAAAACTGTTTTTT. V usage is TRBV30 and J usage is TRBJ1-4; 8 nucleotides line up with TRBD1. This CDR3 contains 15 residues. After removal of 3 bases from V and 8 bases from J, the junction contained 11 bases not matched to a gene. Germline V gene sequence: CDR1 GTSNPN, CDR2 SVGIG (reference sequence). Drawing the rest from reference TRBV30 and TRBJ1-4, the complete variable domain is SQTIHQWPATLVQPVGSPLSLECTVEGTSNPNLYWYRQAAGRGLQLLFYSVGIGQISSEVPQNLSASRPQDRQFILSSKKLLLSDSGFYLCAWSRTGTGFEKLFFGSGTQLSVL.

V gene TRBV10-1 combines with J gene TRBJ2-1, with a possible D match to TRBD1 (6 bases). The V gene's germline CDR1 is WNHNN and CDR2 SYGVQD (reference sequence). This CDR3 has 13 residues. V lost 4 bases to trimming and J lost 8 bases, with 12 bases between them. This CDR3 reads CASSGPGGDEQFF. The DNA for the CDR3 is TGCGCCAGCAGTGGGCCTGGGGGCGATGAGCAGTTCTTC.

J is TRBJ2-6 and V is TRBV18, with D perhaps matching TRBD1 (6 bases). Germline CDR1 is KGHSH and CDR2 is LQKENI. There are 19 residues in the CDR3. Trimming pared 1 base from V and 0 bases from J, leaving 16 bases between. In DNA form, the CDR3 reads TGTGCCAGCTCACCACTACCCGGACAGACGCACTCTGGGGCCAACGTCCTGACTTTC. It translates to CASSPLPGQTHSGANVLTF.

This sequence joins TRBV6-5 and TRBJ2-5; D call uncertain. With 5 bases removed from V and 0 bases from J, the gap between germline ends came to 13 bases. Germline V gene sequence: CDR1 MNHEY, CDR2 SVGAGI. The CDR3 length is 15 residues. CDR3 nucleotides: TGTGCCAGCAGTCAGGCAGCCACGTACCAAGAGACCCAGTACTTC. Its translation: CASSQAATYQETQYF.

V gene TRBV6-5 combines with J gene TRBJ1-2; no definite D call. The CDR3 sequence is 13 residues long. Trimming left V 6 bases short and J 3 bases short, with 11 bases between. The V gene's germline CDR1 is MNHEY and CDR2 SVGAGI. The CDR3 nucleotides are TGTGCCAGCAGCCCCGGGAGAGACTATGGCTACACCTTC. It yields the protein CASSPGRDYGYTF.

The chain couples TRBV13 to TRBJ1-1; 8 bases map to TRBD1. V lost 7 bases and J lost 0; bases outside the gene matches: 4. This CDR3 has 14 amino acids. Per germline, CDR1 PRHDT and CDR2 FYEKMQ (reference sequence). The CDR3 region is CASNDRGMNTEAFF. In DNA form, the CDR3 reads TGTGCCAGCAACGACAGGGGAATGAACACTGAAGCTTTCTTT.

This chain links TRBV30 with TRBJ1-1; D is unclear. CDR3 length: 14 residues. The germline V and J ends were trimmed by 0 bases and 6 bases, with 14 bases remaining between them. Germline-derived CDR1 and CDR2 are GTSNPN and SVGIG (reference sequence). CDR3 DNA: TGTGCCTGGAGTGTAAAAGGATTGGGAGCTGAAGCTTTCTTT. Its translation is CAWSVKGLGAEAFF.

The V and J genes are TRBV3-1 (or the pseudogene TRBV3-2) and TRBJ2-7; TRBD2 aligns across 12 bases. The CDR3 totals 14 residues. Germline V CDR1 and CDR2: LGHDT, YNNKEL (reference sequence). J lost 3 bases, V lost 4 bases, and 1 base had no gene match. The CDR3 DNA reads as TGTGCCAGCAGCCTGGGACTAGCGGGCTACGAGCAGTACTTC. This codes for CASSLGLAGYEQYF.